This TCR beta chain was profiled in a study of cytomegalovirus exposure and HLA in healthy donors. Study-wide results and limits: A subsequent analysis found that TCR clusters from the first cohort also tended to co-occur in the roughly 120 validation repertoires, with 94% of cluster scores above 0.

It was the roughly 130-subject validation cohort, separate from the roughly 700-subject first cohort, to which the donors belonged. Only a few counts were recorded for this clone. Its target is not known. Germline V CDR1 and CDR2: LNHDA, SQIVND (reference sequence). V shed 10 bases and J 4 bases; nucleotides not matched to a gene: 2. The length of the CDR3 is 12 residues. The data were produced by immunoSEQ multiplex PCR, yet TCRdb's version contains in-frame clones alone and is incomplete. The sample records about 68,000 clones, 95% to 97% being singletons. This clonotype originated in a man younger than 35 in good health and CMV-seronegative. The sequenced sample consisted of PBMCs. The chain has TRBV19 and TRBJ1-2, with 11 bases matching TRBD1. The CDR3 reads CATGTGGYGYTF. DNA of the CDR3: TGTGCCACCGGGACAGGGGGCTATGGCTACACCTTC.